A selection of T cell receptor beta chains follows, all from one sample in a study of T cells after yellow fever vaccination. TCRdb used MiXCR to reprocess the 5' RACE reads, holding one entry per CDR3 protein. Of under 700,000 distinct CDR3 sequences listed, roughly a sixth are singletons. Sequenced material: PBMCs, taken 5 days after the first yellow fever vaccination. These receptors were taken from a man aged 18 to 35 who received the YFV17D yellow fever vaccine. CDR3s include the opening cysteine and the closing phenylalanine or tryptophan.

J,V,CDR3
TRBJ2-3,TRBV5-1,CASSLGLGAGDTQYF
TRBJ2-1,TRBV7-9,CASSQRLVYEQFF
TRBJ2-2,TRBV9,CASSPTGGHTGELFF
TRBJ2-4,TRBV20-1,CSARGDRGNIQYF
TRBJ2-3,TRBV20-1,CSARTGSSTDTQYF
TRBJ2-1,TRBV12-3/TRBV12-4,CASSFGNPLHNEQFF
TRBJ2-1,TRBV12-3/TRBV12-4,CASSLGHRAHNEQFF
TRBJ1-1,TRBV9,CASSVDQGASEAFF
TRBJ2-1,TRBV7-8,CASSKSGQSYNEQFF
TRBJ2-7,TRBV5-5,CASSLASGGTYEQYF
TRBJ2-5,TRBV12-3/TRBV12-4,CASRSGREETQYF
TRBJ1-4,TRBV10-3,CAISGDREEKLFF
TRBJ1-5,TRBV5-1,CASSLAGFGQPQHF
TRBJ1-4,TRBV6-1,CASRRDQMGEKLFF
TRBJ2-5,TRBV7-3,CASSLGLAAYETQYF
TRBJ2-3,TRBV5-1,CASSLSVGPDTQYF
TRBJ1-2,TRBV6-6,CASSSGNGYTF
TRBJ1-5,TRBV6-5,CASSYSNRGQPQHF
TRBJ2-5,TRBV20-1,CSAPSAGVTETQYF
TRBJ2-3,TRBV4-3,CASSTQTGGVGDTQYF
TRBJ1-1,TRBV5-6,CASSLGLQNTEAFF
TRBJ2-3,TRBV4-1,CASSQVGTGAPSTDTQYF
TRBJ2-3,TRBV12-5,CASGFFLSSRHDTQYF
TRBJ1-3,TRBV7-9,CASSPTGTGTGNTIYF
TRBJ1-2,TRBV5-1,CASSSQGQYGYTF
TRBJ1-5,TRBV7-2,CASSSRYSNQPQHF
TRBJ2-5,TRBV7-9,CASSIVSSGQATQYF
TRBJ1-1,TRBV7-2,CASSSRPSGEAFF
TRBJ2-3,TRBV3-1,CASSQRAVSARTDTQYF
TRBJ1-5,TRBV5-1,CASREGGTGNQPQHF
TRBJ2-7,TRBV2,CAGKGQESYEQYF
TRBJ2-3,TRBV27,CASSLEGGAIISTDTQYF
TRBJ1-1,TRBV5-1,CASSLAGGSEGAFF
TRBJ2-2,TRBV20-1,CSASGLTGELFF
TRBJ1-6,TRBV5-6,CASSRKQGRSSPLHF
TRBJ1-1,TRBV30,CAWSNLIEAFF
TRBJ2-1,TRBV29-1,CSVVWVTYNEQFF
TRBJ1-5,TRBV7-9,CASSFGVTAIQHF
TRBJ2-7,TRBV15,CATSRDTGNTYEQYF
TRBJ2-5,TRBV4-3,CASSLRAGVLVETQYF
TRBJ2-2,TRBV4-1,CASSHVSGGYTGELFF
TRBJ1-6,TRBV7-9,CASSLVPEGYNSPLHF
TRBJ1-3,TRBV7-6,CASSADSFTDIYF
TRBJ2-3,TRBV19,CASSAGQYSTDTQYF
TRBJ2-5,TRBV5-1,CASTVQGKETQYF
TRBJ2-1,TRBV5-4,CASSEGQGAYSYNEQFF
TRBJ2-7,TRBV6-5,CASSYYPRTDRVAYEQYF
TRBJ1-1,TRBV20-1,CSARVLSQAFF
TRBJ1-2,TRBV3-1,CASSQSGQERWGYTF
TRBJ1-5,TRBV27,CASSGRGRFFPQHF
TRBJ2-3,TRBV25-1,CASRFRGYLDTQYF
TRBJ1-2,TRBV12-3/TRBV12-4,CASSPGQASGYTF
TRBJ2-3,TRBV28,CASSHIPGRGTDTQYF
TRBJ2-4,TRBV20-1,CSASNWGLRLYLLAKNIQYF
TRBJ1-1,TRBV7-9,CASSFEGKRAFF